Listed here are 6 T cell receptor beta chains from one sample, sequenced in a study of cytomegalovirus exposure and HLA in healthy donors. It was with 60 Vbeta and 13 Jbeta primers that the PCR ran. Sequencing was performed with immunoSEQ multiplex PCR; in TCRdb, only in-frame clones are kept and a portion is missing. The top ten hold 4% to 4.5% of the sample, which has 75,000 to 90,000 clones, approximately 75% seen once. The sequenced sample consisted of PBMCs. These receptors were collected from a man aged 60 to 69 in good health and CMV-seronegative.

The V gene is TRBV5-5, the J gene TRBJ2-3; TRBD2 matches at 7 bases. J lost 4 bases, V lost 3 bases, and 8 bases had no gene match. This CDR3 has 15 residues. Germline assignment: CDR1 SGHKS and CDR2 YYEKEE (reference sequence). CDR3 DNA: TGTGCCAGCAGCTGGGCGGGGGATGCCCCAGATACGCAGTATTTT. Translation gives CASSWAGDAPDTQYF.

Only one count was recorded for this clone. CDR3 loop: CASSLQETQYF. The CDR3 bases are TGCGCCAGCAGCCTCCAAGAGACCCAGTACTTC. The rearrangement joins TRBV5-1 to TRBJ2-5, with unresolved D. CDR1 and CDR2 (germline): SGHRS, YFSETQ. The V and J ends lost 4 bases and 1 base respectively, with 2 bases between them. CDR3 length: 11 residues.

The rearrangement joins TRBV10-3 to TRBJ2-7; 9 bases are shared with TRBD2. CDR1 and CDR2 from the germline V gene are ENHRY and SYGVKD. This CDR3 spans 16 amino acids. After removal of 2 bases from V and 1 base from J, the junction contained 6 bases not matched to a gene. In nucleotides, the CDR3 is TGTGCCATCAGTGAGCGAGGAAGCGGGGGGTCCTACGAGCAGTACTTC. Protein product: CAISERGSGGSYEQYF.

The chain recombines TRBV7-9 with TRBJ1-2; perhaps TRBD1 as D (6 bases). V dropped 7 bases and J dropped 5 bases, with 14 bases sitting between them. Looked up from germline, CDR1 is SEHNR and CDR2 is FQNEAQ (reference sequence). The CDR3 sequence is 13 residues long. The CDR3 DNA follows: TGTGCCAGCACCCCAGGGGCTTCATATGGCTACACCTTC. Its translation is CASTPGASYGYTF.

The chain has TRBV4-1 and TRBJ2-5; possibly TRBD1 for D (6 bases). Germline values: CDR1 MGHRA, CDR2 YSYEKL. The V end was cut by 3 bases, the J end by 1 base, with 15 bases between. There are 16 residues in the CDR3. The CDR3: CASSHPTTDSQETQYF. CDR3 bases: TGCGCCAGCAGCCACCCAACAACGGACAGCCAAGAGACCCAGTACTTC.

This clone occurred a few times. This sequence joins TRBV7-8 and TRBJ2-1; D gene uncertain. The V gene's germline CDR1 is SGHVS and CDR2 FQNEAQ. The V gene lost 1 base and the J gene lost 5 bases, with 12 bases spanning the gap. CDR3 length equals 15 residues. The CDR3 protein is CASSLVESVDNEQFF. DNA for the CDR3: TGTGCCAGCAGCTTAGTTGAATCGGTGGACAATGAGCAGTTCTTC.